The 27 T cell receptor beta chains listed next were all sequenced from one sample in a study of T cell repertoires in cytomegalovirus infection. These receptors have no known antigen. One entry per CDR3 protein results from TCRdb running MiXCR on the reads. The data hold about 470,000 distinct CDR3 sequences, with under 55% observed a single time. The source was cultured PBMCs, collected from culture after CMV antigen stimulation. The receptor set was obtained from a human donor in good health (CMV status not recorded). Some clones in this sample may be carry-over from other donors' samples.

This chain links TRBV20-1 with TRBJ1-4; D is uncertain. The ends were cut back, 2 bases at V and 0 bases at J, with 13 bases in the middle. The length of the CDR3 is 16 residues. From germline, CDR1 is DFQATT and CDR2 SNEGSKA (reference sequence). Here the CDR3 DNA reads TGCAGTGCTAGAATGGTGTCACAAGCAACTAATGAAAAACTGTTTTTT. This encodes CSARMVSQATNEKLFF.

The rearrangement links TRBV12-3 or TRBV12-4 to TRBJ1-1; no clear D. The V gene lost 7 bases and the J gene lost 3 bases, with 15 bases spanning the gap. CDR3 size: 14 residues. The CDR3 sequence is CASTVRYQDTEAFF. The CDR3 coding sequence is TGTGCCAGCACTGTGCGGTATCAGGACACTGAAGCTTTCTTT.

The CDR3 nucleotides read TGTGCCAGCAGCAACAGGCGGGGGGGCATCTACGAGCAGTACTTC. Translation: CASSNRRGGIYEQYF. V and J are TRBV6-5 and TRBJ2-7, with 9 positions matching TRBD2. V lost 6 bases to trimming and J lost 3 bases; unmatched junction nucleotides: 9. Germline CDR1 is MNHEY and CDR2 is SVGAGI. The CDR3 extends over 15 amino acids.

The chain uses TRBV5-6 and TRBJ2-7, with D tentatively TRBD1 or TRBD2 (5 bases each). V was shortened by 5 bases and J by 3 bases, with 15 bases between the two germline ends. The CDR3 length is 14 residues. The germline V gene has CDR1 SGHDT and CDR2 YYEEEE. The CDR3 nucleotides are TGTGCCAGCAGGATTGCTGGGACCCTCTACGAGCAGTACTTC. The encoded protein is CASRIAGTLYEQYF.

This clonotype appeared a few times. DNA for the CDR3: TGTGCCAGCAGTCGGGGCAGGGCGGGTACTGAAGCTTTCTTT. It encodes CASSRGRAGTEAFF. V gene TRBV12-3 or TRBV12-4 combines with J gene TRBJ1-1; D is possibly TRBD1 (5 bases). Trimming stripped 5 bases from V and 5 bases from J, with 15 bases between. The CDR3 extends over 14 amino acids.

The sample holds a few counts of this clonotype. CDR3: CASSSPRGTFDEQFF. CDR3 in DNA: TGTGCCAGCAGCTCCCCCCGGGGGACGTTCGATGAGCAGTTCTTC. The V call is TRBV7-9, the J call TRBJ2-1; tentatively, D is TRBD2 (6 bases). The CDR3 totals 15 residues. In germline, CDR1 is SEHNR, CDR2 FQNEAQ (reference sequence). V shed 4 bases and J shed 8 bases, with 18 bases lying between them.

The chain employs TRBV27 and TRBJ2-7, with D possibly being TRBD1 (6 bases). Looked up from germline, CDR1 is MNHEY and CDR2 is SMNVEV (reference sequence). The CDR3 runs 14 residues. V was cut by 5 bases and J by 4 bases, with 15 bases left in between. The CDR3 region has the DNA TGTGCCAGCAGTCCTTTCTGGGGGCCTTACGAGCAGTACTTC. Translated: CASSPFWGPYEQYF.

V is TRBV7-2 and J is TRBJ2-3; no clear D gene. This CDR3 is 13 amino acids long. V lost 8 bases, J lost 3 bases, and 12 bases lay in between. The germline gives CDR1 SGHTA, CDR2 FQGNSA. Here the CDR3 DNA reads TGTGCCAGCCTGCCCTTGGGGACAGATACGCAGTATTTT. Protein: CASLPLGTDTQYF.

V usage is TRBV5-6 and J usage is TRBJ2-2; 8 nucleotides agree with TRBD1. Germline V gene sequence: CDR1 SGHDT, CDR2 YYEEEE. The CDR3 has 16 residues. Trimming cost V 0 bases and J 6 bases; bases outside gene matches: 7. The CDR3 region is CASSLGGQGFAGELFF. The CDR3 nucleotides read TGTGCCAGCAGCTTGGGAGGACAGGGTTTCGCCGGGGAGCTGTTTTTT. Variable domain in full (rest from reference TRBV5-6 and TRBJ2-2): DAGVTQSPTHLIKTRGQQVTLRCSPKSGHDTVSWYQQALGQGPQFIFQYYEEEERQRGNFPDRFSGHQFPNYSSELNVNALLLGDSALYLCASSLGGQGFAGELFFGEGSRLTVL.

This clonotype was detected ten times or more. The J gene is TRBJ1-6, the V gene TRBV7-2; D not certain. Germline loops: CDR1 SGHTA, CDR2 FQGNSA. The V and J ends lost 2 bases and 9 bases respectively, with 5 bases between them. This CDR3 has 12 amino acids. This CDR3 is CASSLRGSPLHF. As DNA, the CDR3 is TGTGCCAGCAGCTTACGAGGTTCACCCCTCCACTTT. Full variable domain (missing parts from reference TRBV7-2 and TRBJ1-6): GAGVSQSPSNKVTEKGKDVELRCDPISGHTALYWYRQSLGQGLEFLIYFQGNSAPDKSGLPSDRFSAERTGGSVSTLTIQRTQQEDSAVYLCASSLRGSPLHFGNGTRLTVT.

This chain uses TRBV5-6 with TRBJ2-5; D perhaps matches TRBD2 (5 bases). V gave up 1 base and J gave up 3 bases, with 13 bases separating them. The CDR3 runs 15 residues. The V gene's germline CDR1 is SGHDT and CDR2 YYEEEE. The CDR3 loop reads CASSLSGRAEETQYF. Here the CDR3 DNA reads TGTGCCAGCAGCTTGAGTGGGCGAGCGGAAGAGACCCAGTACTTC. The full variable domain, in which reference TRBV5-6 and TRBJ2-5 provide the parts outside the CDR3, is DAGVTQSPTHLIKTRGQQVTLRCSPKSGHDTVSWYQQALGQGPQFIFQYYEEEERQRGNFPDRFSGHQFPNYSSELNVNALLLGDSALYLCASSLSGRAEETQYFGPGTRLLVL.

The chain employs TRBV6-2 or TRBV6-3 and TRBJ2-1, with 9 bases lining up with TRBD1. The CDR3 totals 16 residues. The germline V gene has CDR1 MNHEY and CDR2 SVGEGT. The V gene end was trimmed by 6 bases and the J gene end by 6 bases; junction bases not matched to a gene: 12. The DNA for the CDR3 is TGTGCCAGCAGCCCCCTGGGAGGGACAGGGCTCAATGAGCAGTTCTTC. It codes for CASSPLGGTGLNEQFF.

CDR3 DNA: TGCGCCAGCAGCTTGATGGGGCACAATGAGCAGTTCTTC. It translates to CASSLMGHNEQFF. V is TRBV5-1 and J is TRBJ2-1, with D perhaps TRBD1 (5 bases). The CDR3 contains 13 residues. Trimming took off 1 base at V and 5 bases at J, with 7 bases between the two ends. Germline CDR1 is SGHRS and CDR2 is YFSETQ. The complete variable domain, with remaining parts taken from reference TRBV5-1 and TRBJ2-1, reads KAGVTQTPRYLIKTRGQQVTLSCSPISGHRSVSWYQQTPGQGLQFLFEYFSETQRNKGNFPGRFSGRQFSNSRSEMNVSTLELGDSALYLCASSLMGHNEQFFGPGTRLTVL.

The CDR3, as DNA: TGTGCCTACAATCCACGGGACACTGAAGCTTTCTTT. The encoded protein is CAYNPRDTEAFF. The V gene is TRBV30, the J gene TRBJ1-1; the D is unclear. V was clipped by 7 bases and J by 3 bases, with 12 bases between them. Germline assignment: CDR1 GTSNPN and CDR2 SVGIG (reference sequence). The CDR3 sequence is 12 residues long.

This clonotype was observed a handful of times. This chain joins TRBV7-2 and TRBJ1-6; TRBD1 matches at 8 bases. The CDR3 extends over 16 amino acids. The germline V gene encodes CDR1 SGHTA and CDR2 FQGNSA. Unmatched junction bases numbered 5, after V lost 0 bases and J lost 7 bases. CDR3 sequence (DNA): TGTGCCAGCAGCTTAGCTCAGGGGGCACGGAATTCACCCCTCCACTTT. Its protein product is CASSLAQGARNSPLHF.

This chain connects TRBV19 to TRBJ2-6; D could derive from TRBD1 or TRBD2 (6 bases each). CDR1 LNHDA and CDR2 SQIVND come from the germline V gene (reference sequence). This CDR3 has 17 amino acids. Trimming shortened V by 10 bases and J by 0 bases, and 19 bases separated the two germline ends. CDR3 sequence: CAMTPRGPNSGANVLTF. The CDR3 nucleotides are TGTGCCATGACACCTCGGGGGCCGAACTCTGGGGCCAACGTCCTGACTTTC.

V is TRBV7-2 and J is TRBJ2-2, with 10 bases that match TRBD2. CDR3 size: 16 residues. Germline CDR1 reads SGHTA; CDR2 reads FQGNSA. V lost 4 bases, J lost 2 bases, and 4 bases stayed unmatched. CDR3 coding DNA: TGTGCCAGCAGCTGGAGCGGGAGGGCCAACACCGGGGAGCTGTTTTTT. Amino acids: CASSWSGRANTGELFF.

The gene calls are TRBV7-6 and TRBJ2-5; 7 bases are a match to TRBD2. The germline CDR1 and CDR2 sequences are SGHVS and FNYEAQ. This CDR3 contains 15 residues. V trimming: 5 bases; J trimming: 1 base; junction bases outside the gene matches: 7. The CDR3 coding sequence is TGTGCCAGCAGCCCGCGATCGGGGGGCCAAGAGACCCAGTACTTC. Translating it yields CASSPRSGGQETQYF.

The chain employs TRBV5-1 and TRBJ2-3, with D hard to call. Trimming took 4 bases from V and 0 from J, leaving 12 bases between them. The CDR3 covers 15 residues. Germline CDR1 reads SGHRS; CDR2 reads YFSETQ. CDR3 region: CASSPDKASTDTQYF. The CDR3 DNA reads as TGCGCCAGCAGCCCTGACAAGGCTAGCACAGATACGCAGTATTTT. The full variable domain, with the rest looked up from reference TRBV5-1 and TRBJ2-3, is KAGVTQTPRYLIKTRGQQVTLSCSPISGHRSVSWYQQTPGQGLQFLFEYFSETQRNKGNFPGRFSGRQFSNSRSEMNVSTLELGDSALYLCASSPDKASTDTQYFGPGTRLTVL.

The chain carries TRBV7-9 and TRBJ2-7; D perhaps matches TRBD1 (6 bases). This CDR3 is built from 15 residues. The germline gives CDR1 SEHNR, CDR2 FQNEAQ (reference sequence). The ends were cut back, 8 bases at V and 4 bases at J, with 21 bases in the middle. The CDR3 reads CASPPPPGDTYEQYF. CDR3 DNA: TGTGCCAGCCCCCCCCCCCCCGGGGACACATACGAGCAGTACTTC.

This clonotype came up a few times. The junction does not match germline at one end; this may be a read error. V gene TRBV6-5 combines with J gene TRBJ2-5; 7 bases agree with TRBD2. The CDR3 is 15 amino acids. CDR1 is MNHEY, CDR2 SVGAGI, per germline. The CDR3 here is CASSYSGGSGSPEDF. In DNA form, the CDR3 reads TGTGCCAGCAGTTACTCGGGCGGTAGCGGGTCTCCGGAGGACTTC.

This clonotype was observed many times. This sequence joins TRBV7-2 and TRBJ2-5; D is ambiguous. The CDR3 length is 13 residues. From germline, CDR1 is SGHTA and CDR2 FQGNSA. V lost 7 bases and J lost 1, with 10 bases in between. For the CDR3, the DNA is TGTGCCAGCACGTCAGGCCTCCAAGAGACCCAGTACTTC. This sequence encodes CASTSGLQETQYF.

This sequence joins TRBV4-1 and TRBJ1-2, with a tentative D call TRBD1 (6 bases). There are 13 residues in the CDR3. Trimming shortened V by 0 bases and J by 8 bases, and 10 bases separated the two germline ends. Germline CDR1 reads MGHRA; CDR2 reads YSYEKL. The chain's CDR3 is CASSQEGADGYTF. CDR3 DNA sequence: TGCGCCAGCAGCCAAGAGGGGGCAGACGGCTACACCTTC.

This chain uses TRBV19 with TRBJ2-2; 7 positions agree with TRBD2. The junction had 2 bases not matched to a gene; V was cut back by 10 bases and J by 6 bases. The CDR3 is made up of 11 amino acids. Germline values: CDR1 LNHDA, CDR2 SQIVND (reference sequence). The DNA for the CDR3 is TGTGCCATGGGGGGGGCCGGGGAGCTGTTTTTT. Its protein is CAMGGAGELFF.

The J gene is TRBJ2-7, the V gene TRBV12-3 or TRBV12-4; the D call may be TRBD1 or TRBD2 (5 bases each). This CDR3 comprises 12 residues. Trimming cost V 5 bases and J 6 bases, with 11 bases left between them. The CDR3 DNA is TGTGCCAGCAGTAACTCGGGGCTCGAGCAGTACTTC. It yields the protein CASSNSGLEQYF.

The chain employs TRBV27 and TRBJ2-3, with 13 bases matching TRBD2. The CDR3 runs to 16 residues. V was clipped by 5 bases and J by 8 bases; unmatched bases: 10. Germline CDR1 and CDR2: MNHEY and SMNVEV (reference sequence). CDR3 protein: CASSPAGLAGKGTQYF. The CDR3, as DNA: TGTGCCAGCAGTCCCGCGGGACTAGCGGGAAAGGGTACGCAGTATTTT.

This clonotype showed up just a few times. This chain uses TRBV11-2 with TRBJ2-5, with unresolved D. This CDR3 has 11 residues. CDR1 and CDR2 from the germline V gene are SGHAT and FQNNGV. V was cut by 8 bases and J by 5 bases, with 9 bases left in between. The DNA for the CDR3 is TGTGCCAGCGCGCGTCTGGAGACCCAGTACTTC. It encodes CASARLETQYF.